This paragraph covers one T cell receptor (beta chain) sequence. What it binds is unknown. Second-dose schedules of about 4 or about 12 weeks were combined. The sample belongs to a study of T cell responses to AZD1222 COVID-19 vaccine. Notes on the study in general: When two AZD1222 doses had been given, Spike-specific TCR breadth and depth rose. It was only a handful of AZD1222 recipients who were seropositive at baseline.

Germline CDR1 SGHNT, CDR2 YYREEE (reference sequence). V trimming: 1 base; J trimming: 4 bases; junction bases outside the gene matches: 2. The CDR3 has 14 amino acids. Sequencing used immunoSEQ multiplex PCR; TCRdb keeps in-frame clones, though not all of them. The profile covers more than 60,000 clones, with around nine tenths appearing a single time and around 20% taken by the ten largest. The chain couples TRBV5-4 to TRBJ1-2, with 9 bases aligning to TRBD1. This receptor was identified in an adult who received the AZD1222 COVID-19 vaccine. The sequenced sample was peripheral blood, obtained 28 days after the second AZD1222 dose. This CDR3 reads CASSLLTGGYGYTF. In DNA, the CDR3 is TGTGCCAGCAGCTTGCTGACAGGGGGCTATGGCTACACCTTC.